These 30 T cell receptor beta chains were sequenced from one sample in a study of cytomegalovirus exposure and HLA in healthy donors. The PCR employed 60 Vbeta primers together with 13 Jbeta primers. The protocol was immunoSEQ multiplex PCR, while the TCRdb copy is restricted to in-frame clones and leaves out a portion. The sample consists of over 110,000 clones, over 70% of them appearing once. Input material: PBMCs. The source is a man aged 35 to 55 in good health and CMV-seronegative.

This chain connects TRBV7-2 to TRBJ2-3, with TRBD2 matching 15 bases. The germline CDR1 and CDR2 sequences are SGHTA and FQGNSA. The CDR3 consists of 17 residues. Trimming took 5 bases from V and 7 from J; bases not matched to a gene: 10. CDR3 DNA: TGTGCCAGCAGCGGGGGACTAGCGGGGGGATGGCCATATACGCAGTATTTT. It translates to CASSGGLAGGWPYTQYF.

In this sample, this clone turned up a few times. This sequence joins TRBV19 and TRBJ2-5; D may be TRBD1 (5 bases). Trimming removed 4 bases at V and 4 bases at J, with 10 bases between. The germline V gene has CDR1 LNHDA and CDR2 SQIVND (reference sequence). This CDR3 has 13 amino acids. The CDR3 DNA follows: TGTGCCAGTAGTACCCAGGGCGCAGAGACCCAGTACTTC. It translates to CASSTQGAETQYF.

J is TRBJ1-5 and V is TRBV2, with 8 bases lining up with TRBD1. The germline V gene encodes CDR1 SNHLY and CDR2 FYNNEI. The CDR3 covers 14 residues. With V trimmed by 2 bases and J by 10 bases, 7 bases remained unmatched. This CDR3 reads CASSEQGAPGPQHF. Written as DNA, the CDR3 is TGTGCCAGCAGTGAACAGGGGGCCCCGGGTCCCCAGCATTTT.

This clone was seen only once. This chain links TRBV5-1 with TRBJ2-7, with D possibly being TRBD1 (6 bases). Trimming took 4 bases from V and 1 from J, leaving 15 bases between them. CDR1 and CDR2 (germline): SGHRS, YFSETQ. The CDR3 is 15 amino acids. The CDR3 loop is CASSTTGQASYEQYF. The CDR3 DNA sequence: TGCGCCAGCAGCACCACGGGACAAGCTTCCTACGAGCAGTACTTC.

This chain links TRBV5-1 with TRBJ2-2, with TRBD2 identical over 7 bases. The V and J ends lost 3 bases and 5 bases, in that order; junction bases with no gene match: 4. The CDR3 length is 14 residues. Germline values: CDR1 SGHRS, CDR2 YFSETQ. CDR3 in amino acids: CASSSLGGTGELFF. CDR3 in DNA: TGCGCCAGCAGCTCCCTGGGAGGGACCGGGGAGCTGTTTTTT.

A word on this clone: At the DNA level, this CDR3 is encoded by other sequences in the same sample as well. The V and J genes are TRBV18 and TRBJ1-6; no firm D call. This CDR3 has 16 residues. V lost 5 bases and J 7 bases, leaving 18 bases between the germline ends. CDR1 KGHSH and CDR2 LQKENI come from the germline V gene. Here the CDR3 reads CASSSGPQTINSPLHF. DNA for the CDR3: TGTGCCAGCTCATCAGGCCCACAGACAATCAATTCACCCCTCCACTTT. The full variable domain, rest sourced from reference TRBV18 and TRBJ1-6, is NAGVMQNPRHLVRRRGQEARLRCSPMKGHSHVYWYRQLPEEGLKFMVYLQKENIIDESGMPKERFSAEFPKEGPSILRIQQVVRGDSAAYFCASSSGPQTINSPLHFGNGTRLTVT.

To note about this clone: A read error is likely, as this CDR3 ends without the conserved phenylalanine or tryptophan. This chain uses TRBV5-1 with TRBJ2-3; 8 bases line up with TRBD2. The CDR3 is 13 residues long. Germline values: CDR1 SGHRS, CDR2 YFSETQ. Losses at the gene ends were 9 bases for V and 3 bases for J; bases not matched to a gene: 6. CDR3 region: CATRGGATDTQYV. The CDR3, as DNA: TGCGCCACCCGGGGGGGGGCAACAGATACGCAGTATGTT.

This chain connects TRBV7-3 to TRBJ2-3, with 9 bases fitting TRBD2. Trimming took 0 bases from V and 0 from J; bases not matched to a gene: 4. The germline V gene encodes CDR1 SGHTA and CDR2 FQGTGA. The CDR3 has 17 residues. CDR3 sequence (DNA): TGTGCCAGCAGCTTAACGCCCCTAGCGGGGAGCACAGATACGCAGTATTTT. This encodes CASSLTPLAGSTDTQYF.

The chain links TRBV9 to TRBJ2-1, with TRBD2 identical over 8 bases. The CDR3 is 14 residues long. V trimming: 0 bases; J trimming: 7 bases; junction bases outside the gene matches: 3. CDR1 is SGDLS, CDR2 YYNGEE, per germline. The CDR3 DNA reads TGTGCCAGCAGCGTAGGCCCGGGGGGGAATGAGCAGTTCTTC. This gives the protein CASSVGPGGNEQFF.

The chain links TRBV7-3 to TRBJ1-6; maybe TRBD1 (5 bases). The CDR3 runs to 16 residues. Deletions cut 1 base from V and 1 base from J, with 8 bases between. Germline V gene lookup returns CDR1 SGHTA and CDR2 FQGTGA. CDR3 in amino acids: CASSLKGPSYNSPLHF. The CDR3 DNA reads as TGTGCCAGCAGCTTAAAGGGGCCGTCCTATAATTCACCCCTCCACTTT. The full variable domain, with the rest looked up from reference TRBV7-3 and TRBJ1-6, is GAGVSQTPSNKVTEKGKYVELRCDPISGHTALYWYRQSLGQGPEFLIYFQGTGAADDSGLPNDRFFAVRPEGSVSTLKIQRTERGDSAVYLCASSLKGPSYNSPLHFGNGTRLTVT.

Notes on this clone: An end of the junction differs from the germline gene, which may be a read error. The chain is built from TRBV7-7 and TRBJ2-5, with a tentative D call TRBD1 (5 bases). The germline CDR1 and CDR2 sequences are SSHAT and FNYEAQ (reference sequence). This CDR3 is 14 amino acids long. CDR3 protein: CASSQDSIQETQYF. The CDR3 region has the DNA TGTGCTAGCAGCCAAGACAGTATACAAGAGACCCAGTACTTC.

The gene calls are TRBV7-9 and TRBJ1-1, with D possibly being TRBD1 (6 bases). Germline assignment: CDR1 SEHNR and CDR2 FQNEAQ (reference sequence). The CDR3 consists of 15 residues. The V end lost 0 bases, the J end lost 5 bases, and 13 bases lay between the germline ends. CDR3 nucleotides: TGTGCCAGCAGCTTAGCGCCAGGGGAAGGTACTGAAGCTTTCTTT. This codes for CASSLAPGEGTEAFF.

The chain has TRBV7-6 and TRBJ1-6; no clear D. The CDR3 is made up of 15 amino acids. Germline CDR1 reads SGHVS; CDR2 reads FNYEAQ. Trimming left V 5 bases short and J 0 bases short, with 8 bases between. The CDR3 loop is CASSPSDSYNSPLHF. The CDR3, as DNA: TGTGCCAGCAGCCCTAGCGACTCCTATAATTCACCCCTCCACTTT.

The chain uses TRBV29-1 and TRBJ2-3; 9 bases fit TRBD2. Germline V CDR1 and CDR2: SQVTM, ANQGSEA. Losses at the gene ends were 1 base for V and 5 bases for J; bases not matched to a gene: 7. This CDR3 comprises 15 residues. CDR3 nucleotide sequence: TGCAGCGTTGAAGGGCGGGGGGGCCAGGTAGATACGCAGTATTTT. It specifies CSVEGRGGQVDTQYF.

The CDR3 DNA is TGTGCCTTCGAACCGGGGGGGCCCACCGGGGAGCTGTTTTTT. It is translated as CAFEPGGPTGELFF. The V call is TRBV30, the J call TRBJ2-2, with 8 bases that match TRBD2. CDR1 is GTSNPN, CDR2 SVGIG, per germline (reference sequence). Germline trimming cut 7 bases from V and 4 bases from J; bases unmatched to any gene: 8. This CDR3 comprises 14 residues.

The rearrangement uses TRBV4-3 and TRBJ1-1, with a possible D match to TRBD1 (5 bases). Trimming left V 4 bases short and J 4 bases short, with 13 bases between. CDR1 is LGHNA and CDR2 is YSLEER in the germline V gene. The length of the CDR3 is 14 residues. DNA of the CDR3: TGCGCCAGCAGCCCCCAGCAGGGCGGCACTGAAGCTTTCTTT. Translation: CASSPQQGGTEAFF.

The genes are TRBV28 and TRBJ2-7, with D possibly being TRBD1 (6 bases). Germline CDR1 MDHEN, CDR2 SYDVKM. The length of the CDR3 is 15 residues. V was trimmed by 5 bases and J by 2 bases, leaving 16 bases between them. This chain's CDR3 is CASSPPGTSAYEQYF. CDR3 DNA: TGTGCCAGCAGTCCCCCCGGGACATCGGCCTACGAGCAGTACTTC.

The chain joins TRBV6-1 to TRBJ2-7, with 9 bases that match TRBD1. Germline V gene data show CDR1 as MNHNS and CDR2 as SASEGT. V shed 6 bases, J shed 3 bases, and the junction held 6 bases outside the gene matches. CDR3 length equals 14 residues. The CDR3 DNA follows: TGTGCCAGCAGCAGACAGGGGGTGGACTACGAGCAGTACTTC. Residues: CASSRQGVDYEQYF.

This clone appeared a few times. The CDR3 DNA follows: TGTGCCAGCTCACCTTTCCCGACAGGGCAGGGGAACACTGAAGCTTTCTTT. Translating gives CASSPFPTGQGNTEAFF. This sequence joins TRBV18 and TRBJ1-1, with 7 bases identical to TRBD1. The CDR3 length is 17 residues. With V trimmed by 3 bases and J by 1 base, 11 bases remained unmatched. Germline-derived CDR1 and CDR2 are KGHSH and LQKENI. Full variable domain (outside the CDR3, taken from reference TRBV18 and TRBJ1-1): NAGVMQNPRHLVRRRGQEARLRCSPMKGHSHVYWYRQLPEEGLKFMVYLQKENIIDESGMPKERFSAEFPKEGPSILRIQQVVRGDSAAYFCASSPFPTGQGNTEAFFGQGTRLTVV.

The chain combines TRBV15 with TRBJ2-6; 10 bases line up with TRBD1. The CDR3 has 18 amino acids. The germline CDR1 and CDR2 sequences are LNHNV and YYDKDF (reference sequence). Germline trimming cut 2 bases from V and 2 bases from J; bases unmatched to any gene: 6. CDR3 coding DNA: TGTGCCACCAGCAGAAAGACAGGGGGCCTTCCTGGGGCCAACGTCCTGACTTTC. The encoded protein is CATSRKTGGLPGANVLTF.

The chain has TRBV28 and TRBJ1-5; D possibly corresponds to TRBD1 (6 bases). CDR1 is MDHEN and CDR2 is SYDVKM in the germline V gene. The length of the CDR3 is 13 residues. V lost 10 bases and J 4 bases, leaving 14 bases between the germline ends. The CDR3 nucleotides read TGTGCCACCCGAACGCAGGGGAATCAGCCCCAGCATTTT. This sequence encodes CATRTQGNQPQHF. Combining the CDR3 with reference TRBV28 and TRBJ1-5 gives the whole variable domain DVKVTQSSRYLVKRTGEKVFLECVQDMDHENMFWYRQDPGLGLRLIYFSYDVKMKEKGDIPEGYSVSREKKERFSLILESASTNQTSMYLCATRTQGNQPQHFGDGTRLSIL.

The rearrangement links TRBV6-1 to TRBJ2-7; TRBD2 agrees at 7 bases. Trimming took 6 bases from V and 2 from J; bases not matched to a gene: 10. The CDR3 has 15 residues. The germline gives CDR1 MNHNS, CDR2 SASEGT. The CDR3: CASRPAGERTYEQYF. The CDR3 nucleotides read TGTGCCAGCAGACCCGCGGGGGAGAGAACCTACGAGCAGTACTTC.

The V call is TRBV27, the J call TRBJ2-7; 8 bases align to TRBD2. Germline V CDR1 and CDR2: MNHEY, SMNVEV (reference sequence). With 5 bases clipped from V and 4 bases from J, the junction kept 7 bases outside the gene matches. This CDR3 has 14 residues. As DNA, the CDR3 is TGTGCCAGCAGTCGGGTAGCGGGACCTTACGAGCAGTACTTC. Protein: CASSRVAGPYEQYF.

The chain combines TRBV18 with TRBJ1-5; TRBD1 matches at 8 bases. V was pared by 4 bases and J by 3 bases, with 5 bases of the junction left unmatched. The CDR3 length is 15 residues. Germline-derived CDR1 and CDR2 are KGHSH and LQKENI. The CDR3 region is CASSQGQGYNQPQHF. The CDR3 DNA reads as TGTGCCAGCTCACAAGGACAGGGCTACAATCAGCCCCAGCATTTT.

This chain connects TRBV5-4 to TRBJ1-2; maybe TRBD1 (6 bases). The V gene lost 0 bases and the J gene lost 4 bases, with 13 bases spanning the gap. This CDR3 region has 15 residues. Germline V gene data show CDR1 as SGHNT and CDR2 as YYREEE (reference sequence). The CDR3 nucleotides read TGTGCCAGCAGCTTGGCCGGGGGGCGCGTCTATGGCTACACCTTC. Amino acid sequence: CASSLAGGRVYGYTF.

The rearrangement uses TRBV10-3 and TRBJ1-2, with D hard to call. The germline gives CDR1 ENHRY, CDR2 SYGVKD. CDR3 length: 15 amino acids. Trimming left V 0 bases short and J 7 bases short, with 15 bases between. CDR3 sequence (DNA): TGTGCCATCAGTGAGTCGGGAGGGCGCGGGAGTGGCTACACCTTC. It specifies CAISESGGRGSGYTF.

The chain has TRBV29-1 and TRBJ2-2; 9 bases are a match to TRBD1. This CDR3 has 12 amino acids. With V trimmed by 6 bases and J by 8 bases, 4 bases remained unmatched. CDR1 SQVTM and CDR2 ANQGSEA come from the germline V gene. CDR3 amino acids: CSVGTGQGELFF. CDR3 sequence (DNA): TGCAGCGTCGGGACAGGGCAAGGGGAGCTGTTTTTT.

The V call is TRBV2, the J call TRBJ2-2, with 11 bases fitting TRBD2. The V segment lost 6 bases and the J segment 1 base; nucleotides outside the gene matches: 13. The CDR3 is 19 amino acids. Germline V gene sequence: CDR1 SNHLY, CDR2 FYNNEI. DNA of the CDR3: TGTGCCAGCAGCTCTGGGGGATCTAGCGGGGGGAGGAACACCGGGGAGCTGTTTTTT. Amino acid sequence: CASSSGGSSGGRNTGELFF.

This chain joins TRBV7-9 and TRBJ2-7, with a tentative D call TRBD1 (5 bases). Germline V gene data show CDR1 as SEHNR and CDR2 as FQNEAQ (reference sequence). Trimming cost V 8 bases and J 5 bases, with 13 bases left between them. The CDR3 runs to 12 residues. Here the CDR3 reads CASGHQGNEQYF. Here the CDR3 DNA reads TGTGCCAGCGGACACCAAGGAAACGAGCAGTACTTC. The whole variable domain, remainder taken from reference TRBV7-9 and TRBJ2-7, is DTGVSQNPRHKITKRGQNVTFRCDPISEHNRLYWYRQTLGQGPEFLTYFQNEAQLEKSRLLSDRFSAERPKGSFSTLEIQRTEQGDSAMYLCASGHQGNEQYFGPGTRLTVT.

The genes are TRBV28 and TRBJ2-5, with TRBD2 identical over 8 bases. The end of the DNA is better explained by TRBJ2-7, so the J call may be wrong. The germline gives CDR1 MDHEN, CDR2 SYDVKM. The CDR3 has 13 amino acids. This CDR3 reads CASIPGGSYEQYF. CDR3 nucleotides: TGTGCCAGCATCCCGGGGGGGTCCTACGAGCAGTACTTC.